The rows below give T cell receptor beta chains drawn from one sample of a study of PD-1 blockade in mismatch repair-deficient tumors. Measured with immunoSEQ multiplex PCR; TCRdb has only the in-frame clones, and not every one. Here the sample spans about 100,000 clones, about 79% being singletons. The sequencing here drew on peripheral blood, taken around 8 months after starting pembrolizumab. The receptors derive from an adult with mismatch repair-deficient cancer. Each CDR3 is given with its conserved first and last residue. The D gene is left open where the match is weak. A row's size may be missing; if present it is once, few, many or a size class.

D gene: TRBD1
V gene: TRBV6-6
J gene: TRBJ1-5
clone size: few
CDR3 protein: CASAPGGNQPQHF
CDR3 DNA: TGTGCCAGCGCCCCAGGGGGGAATCAGCCCCAGCATTTT

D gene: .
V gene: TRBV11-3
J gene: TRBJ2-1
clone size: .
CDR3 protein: CASSPRKVDNEQFF
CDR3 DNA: TGTGCCAGCAGCCCGCGGAAGGTAGACAATGAGCAGTTCTTC

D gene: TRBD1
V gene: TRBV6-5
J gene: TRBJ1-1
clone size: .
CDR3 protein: CASSYRDRGAEAFF
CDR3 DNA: TGTGCCAGCAGTTACCGGGACAGGGGCGCTGAAGCTTTCTTT

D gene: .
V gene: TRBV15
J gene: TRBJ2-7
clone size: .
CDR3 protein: CATSRDLGAMRSNEQYF
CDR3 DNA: TGTGCCACCAGCAGAGATTTAGGGGCTATGAGATCGAACGAGCAGTACTTC

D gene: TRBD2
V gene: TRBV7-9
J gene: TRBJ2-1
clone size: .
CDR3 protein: CAILSGAGLSYSYNEQFF
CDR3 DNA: TGTGCCATCTTAAGCGGGGCGGGACTAAGCTACTCCTACAATGAGCAGTTCTTC

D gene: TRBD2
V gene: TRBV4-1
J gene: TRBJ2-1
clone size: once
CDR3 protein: CASSQDPGTSAEQFF
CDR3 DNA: TGCGCCAGCAGCCAAGATCCCGGGACTAGCGCTGAGCAGTTCTTC

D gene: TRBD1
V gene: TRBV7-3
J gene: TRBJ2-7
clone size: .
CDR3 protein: CASSLGAGGPYEQYF
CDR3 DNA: TGTGCCAGCAGCTTAGGGGCAGGGGGCCCCTACGAGCAGTACTTC

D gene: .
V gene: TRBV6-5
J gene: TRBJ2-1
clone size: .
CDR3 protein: CASTLGVNNEQFF
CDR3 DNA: TGTGCCAGCACCCTGGGGGTTAACAATGAGCAGTTCTTC

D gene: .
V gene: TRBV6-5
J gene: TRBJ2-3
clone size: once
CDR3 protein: CASTPDLGDTQYF
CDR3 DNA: TGTGCCAGCACCCCAGACCTGGGAGATACGCAGTATTTT

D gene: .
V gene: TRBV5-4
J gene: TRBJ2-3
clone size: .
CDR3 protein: CASSLSLGDTQYF
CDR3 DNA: TGTGCCAGCAGCTTGAGCCTGGGTGATACGCAGTATTTT

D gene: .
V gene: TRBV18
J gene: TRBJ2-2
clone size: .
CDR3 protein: CASSPPAQVATGELFF
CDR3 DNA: TGTGCCAGCTCACCACCGGCTCAGGTCGCTACCGGGGAGCTGTTTTTT

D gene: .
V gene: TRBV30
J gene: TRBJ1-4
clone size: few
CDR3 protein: CAWNVGAATNEKLFF
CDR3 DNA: TGTGCCTGGAATGTGGGGGCTGCAACTAATGAAAAACTGTTTTTT

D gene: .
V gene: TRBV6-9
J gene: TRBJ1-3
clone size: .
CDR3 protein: CASSQRQVSGNTIYF
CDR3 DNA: TGTGCCAGCAGCCAACGACAGGTTTCTGGAAACACCATATATTTT

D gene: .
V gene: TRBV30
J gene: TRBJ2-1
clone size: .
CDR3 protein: CAWSEGSSYNEQFF
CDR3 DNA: TGTGCCTGGAGCGAAGGAAGCTCCTACAATGAGCAGTTCTTC

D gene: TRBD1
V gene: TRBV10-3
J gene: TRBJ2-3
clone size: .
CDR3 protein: CAISVDRETDTQYF
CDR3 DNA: TGTGCCATCAGTGTGGACAGGGAAACAGATACGCAGTATTTT

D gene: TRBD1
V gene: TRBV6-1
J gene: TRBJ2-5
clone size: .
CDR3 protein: CASSEMATGGLETQYF
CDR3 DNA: TGTGCCAGCAGTGAAATGGCAACAGGGGGCCTGGAGACCCAGTACTTC

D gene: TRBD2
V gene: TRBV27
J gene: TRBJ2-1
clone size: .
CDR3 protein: CASSRTSGRFVEQFF
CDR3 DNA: TGTGCCAGCAGCCGAACTAGCGGGAGGTTCGTTGAGCAGTTCTTC

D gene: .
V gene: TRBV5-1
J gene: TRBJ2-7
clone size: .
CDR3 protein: CASSLLDPTNEQYF
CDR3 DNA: TGCGCCAGCAGCTTGCTCGACCCGACCAACGAGCAGTACTTC

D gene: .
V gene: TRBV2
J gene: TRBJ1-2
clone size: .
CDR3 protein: CATSPGSPYGYTF
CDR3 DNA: TGTGCCACCTCGCCGGGCAGCCCATATGGCTACACCTTC

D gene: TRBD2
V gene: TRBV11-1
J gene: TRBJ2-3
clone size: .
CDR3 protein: CASSLVGLDSTDTQYF
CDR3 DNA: TGTGCCAGCAGCTTAGTGGGACTAGATAGCACAGATACGCAGTATTTT

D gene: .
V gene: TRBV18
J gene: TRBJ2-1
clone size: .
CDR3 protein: CASSTKGGWSYNEQFF
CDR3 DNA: TGTGCCAGCTCCACAAAAGGGGGGTGGTCCTACAATGAGCAGTTCTTC

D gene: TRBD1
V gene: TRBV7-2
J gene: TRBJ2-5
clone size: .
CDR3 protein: CASSLGGTGGRETQYF
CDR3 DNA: TGTGCCAGCAGCTTAGGGGGGACAGGGGGCCGGGAGACCCAGTACTTC

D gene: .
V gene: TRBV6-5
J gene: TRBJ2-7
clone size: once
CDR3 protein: CASSRTQYYEQYF
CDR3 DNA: TGTGCCAGCAGTCGTACCCAATACTACGAGCAGTACTTC

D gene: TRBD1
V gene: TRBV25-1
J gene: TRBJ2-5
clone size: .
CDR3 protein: CGRTGQETQYF
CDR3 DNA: TGTGGGAGGACAGGGCAAGAGACCCAGTACTTC

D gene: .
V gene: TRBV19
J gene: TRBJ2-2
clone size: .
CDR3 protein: CASSISAARYTGELFF
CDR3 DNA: TGTGCCAGTAGTATAAGTGCTGCCAGGTACACCGGGGAGCTGTTTTTT

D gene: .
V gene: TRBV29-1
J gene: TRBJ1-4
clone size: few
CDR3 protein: CSVEWGEKLFF
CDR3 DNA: TGCAGCGTTGAATGGGGTGAAAAACTGTTTTTT

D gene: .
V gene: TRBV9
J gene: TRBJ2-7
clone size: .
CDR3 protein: CASSSRISGEQYF
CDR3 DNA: TGTGCCAGCAGCTCAAGGATTAGCGGCGAGCAGTACTTC

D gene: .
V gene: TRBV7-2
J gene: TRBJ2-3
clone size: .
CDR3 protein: CASSSTDTQYF
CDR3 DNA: TGTGCCAGCAGCTCCACAGATACGCAGTATTTT